The present T cell receptor (beta chain) was sequenced within a study of shared clonotypes between healthy human individuals. Whole-study results and caveats: Few donors limited the genetic and exposure-history diversity represented. Naive subsets generally had larger estimated richness than memory subsets.

On this clone: Its antigen remains unknown.

CDR1 is SNHLY and CDR2 is FYNNEI in the germline V gene. The V and J ends lost 4 bases and 5 bases respectively, with 12 bases between them. The CDR3 covers 14 residues. Data came from immunoSEQ multiplex PCR; TCRdb stores just in-frame clones and leaves some out. The sample carries 2 million to 2.5 million clones, under 97% recorded once. Sequenced sample: naive CD4+ T cells sorted from blood. The subset here: CD45RA+ positively selected. This TCR was sampled from a man between 18 and 29 years old in good health. The rearrangement uses TRBV2 and TRBJ1-5; tentative D call: TRBD1 (5 bases). The CDR3 DNA reads TGTGCCAGCAGTGTTGGACACGATCATCAGCCCCAGCATTTT. Its protein is CASSVGHDHQPQHF.